This T cell receptor (beta chain) was recovered during a study of T cell responses to AZD1222 COVID-19 vaccine. Whole-study findings and limits: Once two AZD1222 doses were given, Spike-specific TCR breadth and depth went up. Of spike-specific TCRs, nearly half reportedly target regions left unmutated in variants. Most donors were white British and more were female, and clonal diversity was possibly underestimated. CD4 TCRs associated with vaccination spanned spike, dominating at 160-218 and 743-854.

Generated by immunoSEQ multiplex PCR, the TCRdb table keeps only in-frame clones and is missing some. The sample lists about 78,000 clones; 82% were seen once. For this clone: The antigen is undetermined.

The CDR3 has 16 amino acids. Between the trimmed V and J ends, which lost 0 bases and 1 base, there was a span of 12 bases. Germline loops: CDR1 SGHVS, CDR2 FQNEAQ. The clonotype was recovered from an adult in good health. Sequencing was performed on peripheral blood, taken on day 0 of AZD1222 vaccination. The gene calls are TRBV7-8 and TRBJ1-1; the D gene is possibly TRBD1 (6 bases). This CDR3 reads CASSLANRATNTEAFF. The CDR3 DNA sequence: TGTGCCAGCAGCTTAGCAAACAGGGCTACGAACACTGAAGCTTTCTTT.